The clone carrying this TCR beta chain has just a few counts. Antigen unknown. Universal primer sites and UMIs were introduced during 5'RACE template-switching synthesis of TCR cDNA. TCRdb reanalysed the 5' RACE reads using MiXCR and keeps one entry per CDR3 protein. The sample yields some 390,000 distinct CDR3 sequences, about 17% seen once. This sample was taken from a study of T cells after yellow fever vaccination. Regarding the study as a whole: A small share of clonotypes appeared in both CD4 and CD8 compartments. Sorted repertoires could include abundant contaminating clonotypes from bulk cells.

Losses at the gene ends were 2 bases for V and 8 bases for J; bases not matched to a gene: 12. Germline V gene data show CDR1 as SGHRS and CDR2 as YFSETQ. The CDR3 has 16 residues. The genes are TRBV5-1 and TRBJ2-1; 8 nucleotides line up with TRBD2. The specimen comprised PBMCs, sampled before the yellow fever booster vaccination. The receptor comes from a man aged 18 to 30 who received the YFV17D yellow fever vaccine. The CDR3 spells CASSFIAGGDRHEQFF. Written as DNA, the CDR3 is TGCGCCAGCAGCTTCATCGCGGGGGGAGATCGGCATGAGCAGTTCTTC.